This T cell receptor beta chain was captured in a study of blood T cell repertoires in COVID-19. Study overall: Samples came from the United States, Italy and Spain, spanning acute and convalescent COVID-19. T cells, B-cell-depleted T cells, or PBMCs supplied cDNA or gDNA.

Germline lookup yields CDR1 MNHEY and CDR2 SVGAGI. The CDR3 length is 13 residues. V dropped 6 bases and J dropped 4; count of bases not matched to a gene: 2. Per the study methods: It was from reference gene primer amplification that nucleated cell counts were estimated. TCRdb's copy holds only in-frame clones and misses some; the assay was immunoSEQ multiplex PCR. V, J and clone size are those of that table, while D and trimming were read from the DNA. Among approximately 80,000 clones, roughly three quarters were seen once, and the ten largest hold roughly 15%. The clonotype was recovered from a man in his 70s with active or convalescent COVID-19. Input material: peripheral blood. The chain couples TRBV6-5 to TRBJ1-4; 7 bases align to TRBD1. The CDR3 coding sequence is TGTGCCAGCAGGGGGACAGTTAATGAAAAACTGTTTTTT. This encodes CASRGTVNEKLFF.